These T cell receptor beta chains were read from a single sample in a study of blood T cells in healthy people across ages. MiXCR was run by TCRdb on the 5' RACE reads, yielding one entry per CDR3 protein. The sample contains roughly 860,000 distinct CDR3 sequences, around two thirds of which appear only once. Sequencing was performed on blood. These receptors all stem from a man aged 30 to 39 in good health. The CDR3 runs from the conserved cysteine through the conserved F or W. D genes are given only for firm matches. The listing skips clone size in some rows; elsewhere it reads once, few, many or a size class.

J: TRBJ1-4
V: TRBV4-2
D: -
size: -
DNA: TGTGCCAGCAGCCAACCTATCCCGACCCTAGCAACTAGTGAAAAACTGTTTTTT
CDR3: CASSQPIPTLATSEKLFF

J: TRBJ2-7
V: TRBV4-2
D: TRBD1
size: -
DNA: TGTGCCAGCAGCCATCCGTGGGACAGGGATCGCGAGCAGTACTTC
CDR3: CASSHPWDRDREQYF

J: TRBJ2-5
V: TRBV7-2
D: TRBD2
size: -
DNA: TGTGCCAGCAGCCAGACTAGCGGGAGACAAGAGACCCAGTACTTC
CDR3: CASSQTSGRQETQYF

J: TRBJ2-1
V: TRBV4-1
D: TRBD1
size: -
DNA: TGCGCCAGCAGCCAACCGCCACGGACAGGGAGTGACAATGAGCAGTTCTTC
CDR3: CASSQPPRTGSDNEQFF

J: TRBJ2-7
V: TRBV21-1
D: -
size: -
DNA: TGTGCCAGCCGGAGCAGGCGGGGGAGGTACGAGCAGTACTTC
CDR3: CASRSRRGRYEQYF

J: TRBJ2-1
V: TRBV29-1
D: -
size: -
DNA: TGCAGCGTGGGGAAGCGGCTCTCGATAGGTGAGCAGTTCTTC
CDR3: CSVGKRLSIGEQFF

J: TRBJ2-3
V: TRBV7-2
D: TRBD2
size: -
DNA: TGTGCCAGCAGCCCCGGGGGGAGGACAGATACGCAGTATTTT
CDR3: CASSPGGRTDTQYF

J: TRBJ2-1
V: TRBV18
D: -
size: -
DNA: TGTGCCAGCTCACCCCAGCAGGGATTCGTCGACTCCTACAATGAGCAGTTCTTC
CDR3: CASSPQQGFVDSYNEQFF

J: TRBJ2-7
V: TRBV9
D: TRBD1
size: -
DNA: TGTGCCAGCAGCGTTACGGACAGGGGAAACGAGCAGTACTTC
CDR3: CASSVTDRGNEQYF

J: TRBJ2-3
V: TRBV12-5
D: -
size: -
DNA: TGTGCTAGTGGTTCGACTAGTAGTGCAGATACGCAGTATTTT
CDR3: CASGSTSSADTQYF

J: TRBJ1-2
V: TRBV7-2
D: -
size: -
DNA: TGTGCCAGCAGCTTAGCGGTCGGGGGTTCGAGCTATGGCTACACCTTC
CDR3: CASSLAVGGSSYGYTF

J: TRBJ1-4
V: TRBV20-1
D: -
size: -
DNA: TGCAGTGCCAAGGCGGGGGAGTCAAATGAAAAACTGTTTTTT
CDR3: CSAKAGESNEKLFF

J: TRBJ2-5
V: TRBV29-1
D: -
size: -
DNA: TGCAGCGTCGCCCCCCAGGGGAAAGAGACCCAGTACTTC
CDR3: CSVAPQGKETQYF

J: TRBJ1-2
V: TRBV18
D: -
size: once
DNA: TGTGCCAGCTCACCCCTTTTACAGCTCGCTAGCTATGGCTACACCTTC
CDR3: CASSPLLQLASYGYTF

J: TRBJ2-7
V: TRBV28
D: -
size: many
DNA: TGTGCCAGCAGCCAAGGGGACTTGTTGGAGCAGTACTTC
CDR3: CASSQGDLLEQYF

J: TRBJ2-3
V: TRBV7-6
D: TRBD1
size: few
DNA: TGTGCCAGCAGCTTAGGTGGGACAGGGCTAGATACGCAGTATTTT
CDR3: CASSLGGTGLDTQYF

J: TRBJ1-1
V: TRBV4-2
D: TRBD1
size: -
DNA: TGTGCCAGCAGCCAAGAAGGACAGGGTTATGAAGCTTTCTTT
CDR3: CASSQEGQGYEAFF

J: TRBJ2-6
V: TRBV9
D: -
size: -
DNA: TGTGCCAGCAGCGGAGACAGTTCTGGGGCCAACGTCCTGACTTTC
CDR3: CASSGDSSGANVLTF

J: TRBJ1-6
V: TRBV12-3/TRBV12-4
D: -
size: -
DNA: TGTGCCAGCAGTTTAGAACACATCAAATCCACCCTCCACTTT
CDR3: CASSLEHIKSTLHF

J: TRBJ1-6
V: TRBV28
D: -
size: -
DNA: TGTGCCAGCAGTCCCCCGGTCTACTTTAATTCACCCCTCCACTTT
CDR3: CASSPPVYFNSPLHF

J: TRBJ2-7
V: TRBV2
D: -
size: -
DNA: TGTGCCAGCAAGGTGGACGGGGCCTATTACGAGCAGTACTTC
CDR3: CASKVDGAYYEQYF

J: TRBJ2-3
V: TRBV20-1
D: TRBD2
size: -
DNA: TGCAGTGCTAGGGGGGAGGGCGGAAATACGCAGTATTTT
CDR3: CSARGEGGNTQYF

J: TRBJ2-1
V: TRBV6-2/TRBV6-3
D: TRBD2
size: -
DNA: TGTGCCAGCAGCGGACTAGTACCCTACAATGAGCAGTTCTTC
CDR3: CASSGLVPYNEQFF